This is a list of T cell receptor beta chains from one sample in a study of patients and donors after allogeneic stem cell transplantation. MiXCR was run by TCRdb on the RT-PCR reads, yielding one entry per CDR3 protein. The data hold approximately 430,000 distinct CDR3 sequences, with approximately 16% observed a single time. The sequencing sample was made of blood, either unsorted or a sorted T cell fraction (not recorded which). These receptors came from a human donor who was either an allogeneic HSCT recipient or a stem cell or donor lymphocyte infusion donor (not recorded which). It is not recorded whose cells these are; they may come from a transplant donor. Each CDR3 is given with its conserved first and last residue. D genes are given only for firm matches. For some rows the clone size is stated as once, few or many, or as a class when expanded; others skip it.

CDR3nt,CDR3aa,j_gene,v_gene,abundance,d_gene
TGTGCCACCAGTGGTACACAGGGGTCCCGGGAGCTGTTTTTT,CATSGTQGSRELFF,TRBJ2-2,TRBV24-1,few,TRBD1
TGCAGCGTTGAAAGTGGAAGTAATCAGCCCCAGCATTTT,CSVESGSNQPQHF,TRBJ1-5,TRBV29-1,few,NA
TGCGCCAGCACCCGCCAAGCGGGAGGGCCCTATGAGCAGTTCTTC,CASTRQAGGPYEQFF,TRBJ2-1,TRBV5-1,NA,TRBD2
TGTGCCAGCAGTGAAAGGGTTTCCGGGGCCACAGATACGCAGTATTTT,CASSERVSGATDTQYF,TRBJ2-3,TRBV6-1,NA,NA
TGTGCCAGCAGTAACGACGGGACAGGGGTGACAGATACGCAGTATTTT,CASSNDGTGVTDTQYF,TRBJ2-3,TRBV6-7,few,TRBD1
TGTGCCAGCAGAAAAAATCGACGTTTCTCTGGGGCCAACGTCCTGACTTTC,CASRKNRRFSGANVLTF,TRBJ2-6,TRBV6-1,NA,NA
TGTGCCAGCAGCTTGTCATCTAGCGGGGGGTTCGGAGGGGAGCTGTTTTTT,CASSLSSSGGFGGELFF,TRBJ2-2,TRBV7-6,NA,TRBD2
TGCAGCGTCCCGGGACAGGGGGTTAGTGAGCAGTACTTC,CSVPGQGVSEQYF,TRBJ2-7,TRBV29-1,few,TRBD1
TGTGCCAGCAGCAAATTTCGCATGTCCGGGACAGGGAGCTCCTATAATTCACCCCTCCACTTT,CASSKFRMSGTGSSYNSPLHF,TRBJ1-6,TRBV21-1,few,NA
TGTGCCAGCTCAACAGGACAGCTCTCGAACAATGAGCAGTTCTTC,CASSTGQLSNNEQFF,TRBJ2-1,TRBV18,few,NA
TGTGCCAGCAGCTTATACCCCCGGAACACCGGGGAGCTGTTTTTT,CASSLYPRNTGELFF,TRBJ2-2,TRBV7-6,NA,NA
TGTGCCAGCAGTTGGGCGGACAGGGGGCTCTTCGCAGATACGCAGTATTTT,CASSWADRGLFADTQYF,TRBJ2-3,TRBV27,few,TRBD1
TGTGCCAGCAGCCAAGACTTGGACAATGAGCAGTTCTTC,CASSQDLDNEQFF,TRBJ2-1,TRBV4-2,NA,NA
TGTGCCAGCAGCTTACGATGGCCGGAATGGAACCGTGAGACAGGTCACAATGAGCAGTTCTTC,CASSLRWPEWNRETGHNEQFF,TRBJ2-1,TRBV11-1,few,NA
TGCAGTGCTTCAACTAGCGGGAGGGGTGAGACCCAGTACTTC,CSASTSGRGETQYF,TRBJ2-5,TRBV20-1,NA,TRBD2
TGTGCCAGCAGTCAGTACGACAGGAACACTGAAGCTTTCTTT,CASSQYDRNTEAFF,TRBJ1-1,TRBV6-1,NA,NA
TGTGCCAGCAGCCCTGGACCCTCCAGCACAGATACGCAGTATTTT,CASSPGPSSTDTQYF,TRBJ2-3,TRBV12-3/TRBV12-4,few,NA
TGTGCCAGCAGCGGACTGAGTGCTGGCTACACCTTC,CASSGLSAGYTF,TRBJ1-2,TRBV3-1,few,NA
TGTGCCAGCAGCCTCGGACAGGGGAAAGAGACCCAGTACTTC,CASSLGQGKETQYF,TRBJ2-5,TRBV5-1,many,TRBD1
TGTGCCAGCAGCCAGGGACTAGCGGGAGTATCCTACGAGCAGTACTTC,CASSQGLAGVSYEQYF,TRBJ2-7,TRBV14,few,TRBD2
TGTGCCAGCAGCTTCCAGACGCCCACACGGAGGGAGACCCAGTACTTC,CASSFQTPTRRETQYF,TRBJ2-5,TRBV7-9,NA,NA
TGTGCCACCAGTGATTTGCGGGACGTGACCCAGTACTTC,CATSDLRDVTQYF,TRBJ2-5,TRBV24-1,NA,NA
TGTGCCATCAAAAACGGGAGGGCCTACAATGAGCAGTTCTTC,CAIKNGRAYNEQFF,TRBJ2-1,TRBV10-3,many,TRBD2
TGCGCCAGCAGCACTCGAGTGGGGGCGCCTGGGGGCTACACCTTC,CASSTRVGAPGGYTF,TRBJ1-2,TRBV4-3,NA,NA
TGTGCCAGCAGTCCCCGGGACAGGAGGCTTCCGGGTGGCGGCTACACCTTC,CASSPRDRRLPGGGYTF,TRBJ1-2,TRBV6-1,NA,TRBD1
TGTGCCAGCAGTTACTCCCAGAGATGGTCCTACGAGCAGTACTTC,CASSYSQRWSYEQYF,TRBJ2-7,TRBV6-5,NA,NA
TGTGCCACCAGTGATGCGGACAGGGGTTACACCGGGGAGCTGTTTTTT,CATSDADRGYTGELFF,TRBJ2-2,TRBV24-1,few,TRBD1
TGCAGTGCTCCCGAGGCGGGAGAGGCTGTCTACGAGCAGTACTTC,CSAPEAGEAVYEQYF,TRBJ2-7,TRBV20-1,few,TRBD2
TGTGCCAGCAGTTATCAGCGGACCTACGAGCAGTACTTC,CASSYQRTYEQYF,TRBJ2-7,TRBV6-6,few,NA
TGTGCCAGCAGCTTAGTGGGGACGAACACCGGGGAGCTGTTTTTT,CASSLVGTNTGELFF,TRBJ2-2,TRBV5-1,many,NA
TGTGCCAGCAGCTTAGACAGGATCACCGGGGAGCTGTTTTTT,CASSLDRITGELFF,TRBJ2-2,TRBV7-9,few,NA
TGCAGTGCTAAGAACAGGGTCTCGACTTCACCCCTCCACTTT,CSAKNRVSTSPLHF,TRBJ1-6,TRBV20-1,many,NA
TGTGCCAGCAGCTTAACGGCTGGGGGCAGGACTGAAGCTTTCTTT,CASSLTAGGRTEAFF,TRBJ1-1,TRBV7-3,few,NA
TGTGCCAGCAGCGCCGGACTAGCGGGAGTTGAAGATACGCAGTATTTT,CASSAGLAGVEDTQYF,TRBJ2-3,TRBV9,NA,TRBD2
TGCGCCAGCAGCTTCGGGGGGTACCAAGAGACCCAGTACTTC,CASSFGGYQETQYF,TRBJ2-5,TRBV5-1,many,TRBD2
TGTGCCAGCAGCCTTAAAAGAAGGGACAACCTCTATGGCTACACCTTC,CASSLKRRDNLYGYTF,TRBJ1-2,TRBV21-1,NA,NA
TGCAGTGCTAGGGGAAGCGGGGGGTCTGGCACAGATACGCAGTATTTT,CSARGSGGSGTDTQYF,TRBJ2-3,TRBV20-1,NA,TRBD2
TGTGCCAGCAGCTTAGCCCAGGGCAAGTATAGCAATCAGCCCCAGCATTTT,CASSLAQGKYSNQPQHF,TRBJ1-5,TRBV7-2,few,NA
TGTGCCTGGAACAGGGCCCAGGGGGAGCAGTACTTC,CAWNRAQGEQYF,TRBJ2-7,TRBV30,NA,NA
TGTGCCTGGAGTGGAGGGAATTACCTCTTCAATGAGCAGTTCTTC,CAWSGGNYLFNEQFF,TRBJ2-1,TRBV30,NA,NA
TGCGCCAGCAGCCAAGCCTGGACTTCTGGAAACACCATATATTTT,CASSQAWTSGNTIYF,TRBJ1-3,TRBV4-3,NA,NA
TGTGCCAGCAGCCCCTCCGTGAACACTGAAGCTTTCTTT,CASSPSVNTEAFF,TRBJ1-1,TRBV6-1,NA,NA
TGCAGTGCCAGAAAGGGAAACTCACCCCTCCACTTT,CSARKGNSPLHF,TRBJ1-6,TRBV20-1,NA,NA
TGTGCCAGCGGACCTGGTAAAGGGGTGGGTGAAAAACTGTTTTTT,CASGPGKGVGEKLFF,TRBJ1-4,TRBV21-1,NA,NA
TGTGCCAGCAGTGAGGGGCCAGCCCTGGGCAATCAGCCCCAGCATTTT,CASSEGPALGNQPQHF,TRBJ1-5,TRBV2,few,NA
TGTGCCAGCAGTTTCTCCGTCCACGAGCAGTACTTC,CASSFSVHEQYF,TRBJ2-7,TRBV27,few,NA
TGTGCCACCAGTGATATCGGGACTAGCGGGAGGCGGGTTGAGCAGTTCTTC,CATSDIGTSGRRVEQFF,TRBJ2-1,TRBV24-1,NA,TRBD2
TGTGCCAGCAGCGTTAGCGGGACATCCTACGAGCAGTACTTC,CASSVSGTSYEQYF,TRBJ2-7,TRBV9,many,TRBD2
TGCGCCAGCAGCTTGAACGGCTACGAGCAGTACTTC,CASSLNGYEQYF,TRBJ2-7,TRBV5-1,many,NA
TGTGCCACCAGTGATCCCGGGACAGGGAGCTACGAGCAGTACTTC,CATSDPGTGSYEQYF,TRBJ2-7,TRBV24-1,NA,TRBD1
TGTGCCAGCACCTTTACTAGCGGGAGGAGGGCCGGGGAGCTGTTTTTT,CASTFTSGRRAGELFF,TRBJ2-2,TRBV7-3,NA,TRBD2
TGTGCCAGTAGTGCAGCCGACAGGAGCAATCAGCCCCAGCATTTT,CASSAADRSNQPQHF,TRBJ1-5,TRBV19,few,NA